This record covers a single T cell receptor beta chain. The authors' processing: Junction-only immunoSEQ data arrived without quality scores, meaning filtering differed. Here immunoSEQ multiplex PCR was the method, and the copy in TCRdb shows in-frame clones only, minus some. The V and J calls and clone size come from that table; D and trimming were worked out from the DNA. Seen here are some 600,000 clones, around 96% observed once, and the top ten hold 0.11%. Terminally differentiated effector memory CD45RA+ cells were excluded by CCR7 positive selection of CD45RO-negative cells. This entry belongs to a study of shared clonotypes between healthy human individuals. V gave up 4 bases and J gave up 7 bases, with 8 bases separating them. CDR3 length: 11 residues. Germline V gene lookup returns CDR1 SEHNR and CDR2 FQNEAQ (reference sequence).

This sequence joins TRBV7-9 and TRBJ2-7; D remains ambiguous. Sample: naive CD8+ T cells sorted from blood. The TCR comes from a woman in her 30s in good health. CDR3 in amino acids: CASSSSHEQYF. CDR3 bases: TGTGCCAGCAGCTCGTCTCATGAGCAGTACTTC.